This T cell receptor beta chain is from a study of blood T cells in healthy people across ages (dated by TCRdb to about 2015). With regard to the full study: In model experiments, roughly one uniquely barcoded TCR beta cDNA molecule per two T cells was captured by template switching. To track age-related changes in TCR beta repertoire diversity, the study relied on deep sequencing normalized with unique cDNA molecular identifiers. Using the same blood draw, the study looked at two additional independent replicas of 1 million unique cDNA reads for two donors, one aged 18 to 29 and the other aged 80 or older. Donors were grouped into four age groups: young (average 16 years), middle-aged (roughly 37), aged (around 56) and long-lived (just over 80). Donors of different ages were randomly distributed across sequencing lanes to avoid experimental bias. Summary of the overall study and its limitations: Compared with the aged group, more naive CD4+ T cells, fewer expanded clones and increased TCR diversity were shown by the long-lived group, suggesting age selection. Because the CMV infection status of the donors was unknown, age-related changes in expanded clonotypes may potentially have been confounded. Since profiling was done on bulk unsorted PBMCs, naive and antigen-experienced compartments could not be conclusively compared. Estimates of total diversity based on one million sequenced T cells were regarded as lower bounds and as underestimates. Observed TCR beta diversity per million T cells fell roughly linearly with age, and a significant reduction was already apparent by age roughly 40. There was a strong correlation between observed TCR beta diversity and the percentage of naive T cells measured by flow cytometry.

Receptor libraries were prepared by 5' RACE. The sequencing machine was an Illumina HiSeq 2500. A second PCR of about 6 to 12 cycles was run with a J-beta primer mix and a sample-barcoded 5' primer. Each TCR beta cDNA molecule received a unique molecular identifier from a template-switch 5' adaptor carrying 12 random nucleotides. Each sample yielded at least 3 million CDR3-containing paired-end reads. First-strand cDNA synthesis was performed from all RNA using the Mint cDNA synthesis kit, with priming by a TRBC-specific oligonucleotide. After uracil-DNA glycosylase treatment, a first 18-cycle PCR used universal primers M1SS and BC2_uni_R on all cDNA. In the original analysis: For normalization, 1 million high-quality reads, each with a distinct molecular identifier, were randomly selected from each sample. Instead of being binned into consensus sequences, reads that shared molecular identifiers were thrown out. MiTCR, with a Q25 quality threshold and the strictest error-elimination algorithm, was used for CDR3 identification, clonotype clustering and error correction. A nonparametric unseen species model with Euler transformation was used to estimate a lower bound on total TCR beta diversity. Clones were called with MiXCR by TCRdb after fastp trimmed the public reads at Q25, and only in-frame beta chains were retained. Every distinct CDR3 protein forms one entry, paired with its most common genes and DNA. These V and J calls rely on TCRdb rather than the paper's analysis. Recorded for this sample are 1.5 million to 2 million distinct CDR3 sequences; around 35% of them occurred a single time. Together, the top ten hold around 11% of the sample.

Donors were around 37 systemically healthy Caucasian individuals from Russia aged roughly 6 to 100 years. About 10 milliliters of peripheral blood were collected from each donor into EDTA-treated Vacutainer tubes. Ficoll-Paque density-gradient centrifugation was used to isolate PBMCs, with at least 6 million obtained per sample. Trizol reagent was used to extract total RNA from the PBMCs, yielding at least 6 micrograms per sample. For every donor, flow cytometry on a PBMC aliquot measured the percentage of naive CD45RAhigh/CD27high T cells. In the case of this clonotype: No antigen is known for it. No per-base quality is available; no much larger clone lies one base away.

This receptor was obtained from a woman aged 25 to 39 in good health. The sequenced sample was blood.

The CDR3 protein: CASSQVAGVSTEAFF. The sequence in DNA is TGCGCCAGCAGCCAAGTGGCCGGGGTGAGCACTGAAGCTTTCTTT. The receptor chain draws on TRBV4-1 and TRBJ1-1, with the D segment identity uncertain. The V end loses 1 base and the J end loses 4 bases, and a stretch of 13 bases separates them. The germline V gene supplies CDR1 MGHRA and CDR2 YSYEKL. Reading from cysteine to phenylalanine, the CDR3 counts 15 amino acids. Only the CDR3 part of the read is kept: 45 bases, read in frame from the first base.